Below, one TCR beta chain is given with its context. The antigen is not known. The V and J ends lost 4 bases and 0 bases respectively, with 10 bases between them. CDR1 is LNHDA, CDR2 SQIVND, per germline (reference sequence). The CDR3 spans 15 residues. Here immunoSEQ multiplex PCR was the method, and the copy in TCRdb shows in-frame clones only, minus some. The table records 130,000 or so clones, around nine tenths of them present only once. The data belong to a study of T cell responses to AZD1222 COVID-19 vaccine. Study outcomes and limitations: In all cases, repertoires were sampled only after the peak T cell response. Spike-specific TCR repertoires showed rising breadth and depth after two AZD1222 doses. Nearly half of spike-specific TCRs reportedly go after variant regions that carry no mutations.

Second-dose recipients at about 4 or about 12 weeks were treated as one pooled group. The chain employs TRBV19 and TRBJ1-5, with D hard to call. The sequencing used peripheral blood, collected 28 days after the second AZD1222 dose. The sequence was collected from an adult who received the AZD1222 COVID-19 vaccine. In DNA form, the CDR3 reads TGTGCCAGTAGTACGCCTGGTCTTAGCAATCAGCCCCAGCATTTT. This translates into CASSTPGLSNQPQHF.